This paragraph covers one TCR beta chain sequence. Antigen specificity is unknown. This CDR3 is also generated by other DNA sequences in the sample. This sample is part of a study of shared clonotypes between healthy human individuals. V lost 0 bases to trimming and J lost 6 bases, with 6 bases between them. The CDR3 length is 13 residues. The germline V gene encodes CDR1 SGHRS and CDR2 YFSETQ. The method was immunoSEQ multiplex PCR; TCRdb's version includes in-frame clones alone and lacks a portion of them. The table includes roughly 1,500,000 clones, 98% detected once. The study's findings and limits: Clonotype sharing among donors was expected to depend on sequencing depth. Since donors were few, the genetic and exposure-history diversity represented was limited.

Sequencing was carried out using naive CD4+ T cells sorted from blood. Subset defined: CD45RA+ positively selected. The genes are TRBV5-1 and TRBJ2-2; no firm D call. The TCR was taken from a man younger than 45 in good health. CDR3 DNA: TGCGCCAGCAGCTTGGACCCCGCCGGGGAGCTGTTTTTT. Protein sequence: CASSLDPAGELFF.